Listed below are T cell receptor beta chains from one sample, sequenced in a study of blood T cell repertoires in COVID-19. Libraries were prepared by immunoSEQ multiplex PCR; TCRdb keeps only in-frame clonotypes and omits some of them. The sample records a few hundred thousand clones, about 90% being singletons. Sequencing was performed on peripheral blood. All receptors come from an older woman with COVID-19, enrolled during active disease. Both conserved end residues are part of each CDR3. The order of the fields is V gene, D gene, J gene, clone size, CDR3 protein, CDR3 DNA. The D gene is left open where the match is weak. The listing skips clone size in some rows; elsewhere it reads once, few, many or a size class.

>TRBV4-2|.|TRBJ2-7|.
CASSQGGGYEQYF
TGTGCCAGCAGCCAAGGAGGGGGCTACGAGCAGTACTTC
>TRBV9|TRBD2|TRBJ2-5|.
CASSGRLAGVRETQYF
TGTGCCAGCAGCGGCCGACTAGCGGGGGTTCGAGAGACCCAGTACTTC
>TRBV2|.|TRBJ2-5|.
CASNTGTAETQYF
TGTGCCAGCAATACAGGAACTGCAGAGACCCAGTACTTC
>TRBV3-1/TRBV3-2|.|TRBJ1-2|once
CASSQDRGTYGYTF
TGTGCCAGCAGCCAAGATAGGGGGACCTATGGCTACACCTTC
>TRBV11-3|.|TRBJ2-1|.
CASSLDRDSSYNEQFF
TGTGCCAGCAGCTTAGATCGAGACTCCTCCTACAATGAGCAGTTCTTC
>TRBV6-5|TRBD1|TRBJ2-7|once
CASSSPGTGTTYEQYF
TGTGCCAGCAGTTCCCCCGGGACAGGGACGACCTACGAGCAGTACTTC
>TRBV5-1|TRBD1|TRBJ2-7|.
CASRGAAWDSSYEQYF
TGCGCCAGCAGGGGCGCAGCTTGGGACAGTTCCTACGAGCAGTACTTC
>TRBV7-9|.|TRBJ1-3|.
CASSLQASGNTIYF
TGTGCCAGCAGCTTGCAGGCCTCTGGAAACACCATATATTTT
>TRBV7-8|TRBD1|TRBJ1-3|.
CASSWDRGLNTIYF
TGTGCCAGCAGCTGGGACAGGGGGCTAAACACCATATATTTT
>TRBV29-1|TRBD2|TRBJ2-7|.
CSVAVLAGGSSYEQYF
TGCAGCGTTGCGGTTCTAGCGGGGGGAAGCTCCTACGAGCAGTACTTC
>TRBV19|.|TRBJ2-1|.
CASSITGTGLYNEQFF
TGTGCCAGTAGTATCACCGGGACTGGACTATACAATGAGCAGTTCTTC
>TRBV7-2|.|TRBJ1-1|.
CASTPQGDSTEAFF
TGTGCCAGCACCCCGCAGGGTGACAGCACTGAAGCTTTCTTT
>TRBV7-9|TRBD1|TRBJ1-5|.
CASSRQGLGPQHF
TGTGCCAGCAGCCGACAGGGGCTGGGGCCCCAGCATTTT
>TRBV5-6|.|TRBJ1-2|.
CASSLFTGTSYTF
TGTGCCAGCAGTTTGTTTACCGGGACAAGCTACACCTTC
>TRBV27|.|TRBJ1-6|.
CASSYVGGTLHF
TGTGCCAGCAGTTACGTGGGGGGGACACTCCACTTT
>TRBV7-3|.|TRBJ2-3|.
CASSFSSSGTDTQYF
TGTGCCAGCAGCTTTTCGTCTAGCGGCACAGATACGCAGTATTTT
>TRBV4-2|TRBD2|TRBJ2-7|.
CASSQVSGGYEQYF
TGTGCCAGCAGCCAAGTCAGCGGGGGCTACGAGCAGTACTTC
>TRBV27|.|TRBJ2-7|once
CASRTNYEQYF
TGTGCCAGCAGAACAAACTACGAGCAGTACTTC
>TRBV6-5|.|TRBJ2-2|.
CASSYRLARAGELFF
TGTGCCAGCAGTTACCGGTTGGCTCGGGCCGGGGAGCTGTTTTTT
>TRBV7-2|TRBD1|TRBJ2-3|once
CASIRQGVGTDTQYF
TGTGCCAGCATACGACAGGGGGTGGGCACAGATACGCAGTATTTT
>TRBV7-3|.|TRBJ2-3|.
CASSSSGDTDTQYF
TGTGCCAGCAGCAGTTCGGGGGACACAGATACGCAGTATTTT
>TRBV19|.|TRBJ1-2|.
CASSPQGYYGYTF
TGTGCCAGTAGTCCGCAGGGCTACTATGGCTACACCTTC
>TRBV10-1|TRBD1|TRBJ1-1|.
CASSARDRVETEAFF
TGCGCCAGCAGTGCCCGTGACAGGGTCGAGACTGAAGCTTTCTTT
>TRBV18|TRBD1|TRBJ2-1|.
CASSLTGDEQFF
TGTGCCAGCTCACTGACAGGGGATGAGCAGTTCTTC
>TRBV5-4|.|TRBJ1-1|.
CASSFGGGNTEAFF
TGTGCCAGCAGCTTTGGGGGAGGCAACACTGAAGCTTTCTTT
>TRBV24-1|.|TRBJ2-2|.
CATSRGNTGELFF
TGTGCCACCAGTAGGGGGAACACCGGGGAGCTGTTTTTT
>TRBV30|.|TRBJ1-2|.
CAWSEAGYGYTF
TGTGCCTGGAGTGAGGCAGGCTATGGCTACACCTTC
>TRBV7-6|TRBD1|TRBJ2-7|.
CASSLQGQPSNYEQYF
TGTGCCAGCAGCCTCCAGGGACAGCCCTCCAACTACGAGCAGTACTTC
>TRBV29-1|.|TRBJ1-1|.
CSLQVGNTEAFF
TGCAGCCTACAGGTTGGGAACACTGAAGCTTTCTTT
>TRBV13|TRBD1|TRBJ2-7|.
CASSLRDRASYEQYF
TGTGCCAGCAGCCTCCGGGACAGGGCCTCCTACGAGCAGTACTTC
>TRBV4-1|.|TRBJ2-5|.
CASSQDGLLQETQYF
TGCGCCAGCAGCCAAGATGGGCTACTCCAAGAGACCCAGTACTTC
>TRBV6-5|.|TRBJ1-2|.
CASSYSEDYGYTF
TGTGCCAGCAGTTACAGTGAGGACTATGGCTACACCTTC
>TRBV4-2|.|TRBJ2-3|.
CASSHQLAATDTQYF
TGTGCCAGCAGCCATCAACTAGCAGCCACAGATACGCAGTATTTT
>TRBV14|TRBD1|TRBJ2-1|.
CASSQFSTGEQFF
TGTGCCAGCAGCCAATTTTCGACAGGGGAGCAGTTCTTC
>TRBV28|.|TRBJ2-1|once
CASSFRIARNEQFF
TGTGCCAGCAGTTTTCGGATAGCCCGCAATGAGCAGTTCTTC
>TRBV4-2|.|TRBJ1-2|.
CASSQVGQTYGYTF
TGTGCCAGCAGCCAAGTTGGGCAGACCTATGGCTACACCTTC
>TRBV7-7|TRBD2|TRBJ2-5|.
CASSFITSGTETQYF
TGTGCCAGCAGCTTTATAACTAGCGGGACAGAGACCCAGTACTTC
>TRBV6-2/TRBV6-3|.|TRBJ1-1|once
CASSQSRTVNTEAFF
TGTGCCAGCAGTCAAAGCCGGACAGTGAACACTGAAGCTTTCTTT
>TRBV4-3|.|TRBJ2-7|.
CASSQWFSGSYEQYF
TGCGCCAGCAGCCAATGGTTTAGCGGTTCCTACGAGCAGTACTTC
>TRBV19|.|TRBJ1-4|.
CASSMTGVTEKLFF
TGTGCCAGTAGTATGACGGGGGTTACTGAAAAACTGTTTTTT
>TRBV9|.|TRBJ1-6|once
CASRGGWDNSPLHF
TGTGCCAGCAGAGGAGGCTGGGATAATTCACCCCTCCACTTT
>TRBV9|.|TRBJ1-1|.
CASSLSRGSRTEAFF
TGTGCCAGCAGCCTCTCTAGGGGTTCACGGACTGAAGCTTTCTTT
>TRBV27|.|TRBJ2-1|.
CASSSPGNEQFF
TGTGCCAGCAGTTCCCCCGGCAATGAGCAGTTCTTC
>TRBV4-3|.|TRBJ2-1|.
CASSQGLAPAGNEQFF
TGCGCCAGCAGCCAAGGGTTAGCCCCGGCTGGCAATGAGCAGTTCTTC
>TRBV28|.|TRBJ2-7|.
CASSFGRRTYEQYF
TGTGCCAGCAGTTTTGGCAGGCGAACCTACGAGCAGTACTTC
>TRBV23-1|TRBD1|TRBJ1-3|.
CANRQGPSSGNTIYF
TGCGCCAACCGACAGGGCCCGAGCTCTGGAAACACCATATATTTT
>TRBV5-1|TRBD2|TRBJ2-3|.
CASSLAVAGSTDTQYF
TGCGCCAGCAGCTTGGCGGTAGCGGGAAGCACAGATACGCAGTATTTT
>TRBV7-8|.|TRBJ1-2|.
CASRGGIGGYTF
TGTGCCAGCAGGGGAGGTATCGGTGGCTACACCTTC
>TRBV2|.|TRBJ2-1|.
CASSEYAILDTYNEQFF
TGTGCCAGCAGTGAATACGCGATTCTCGATACCTACAATGAGCAGTTCTTC
>TRBV29-1|.|TRBJ2-5|.
CSVGTLFDLETQYF
TGCAGCGTTGGGACTCTTTTTGATCTCGAGACCCAGTACTTC